These T cell receptor beta chains were read from a single sample in a study of OX40 agonist ivuxolimab in advanced cancers. The repertoire was sequenced with immunoSEQ multiplex PCR; TCRdb's copy has only in-frame clones and lacks some. Of tens of thousands of clones in the sample, about 94% were seen once. The sequences come from CD4+ or CD8+ T cells sorted from blood, collected in a trial of the OX40 agonist ivuxolimab. Source of these receptors: an adult with an advanced solid tumor such as melanoma, head and neck, liver or kidney cancer. The CDR3 runs from the conserved cysteine through the conserved F or W. The D gene is left open where the match is weak. Some rows have no size entry. The others give once, few or many, or a class for an expanded clone.

>-|TRBD1|TRBV7-9|TRBJ2-7
TGTGCCAGCAGCGCCACCCCCGGGACAGGGGTCCCCTACGAGCAGTACTTC
CASSATPGTGVPYEQYF
>once|-|TRBV19|TRBJ2-1
TGTGCCAGTAGCGCTAAGAGGGGTCAGGGTATAATGGACAATGAGCAGTTCTTC
CASSAKRGQGIMDNEQFF
>-|TRBD1|TRBV28|TRBJ2-1
TGTGCCAGCAGTTTCCGGGACAGGGGTGAGAATGAGCAGTTCTTC
CASSFRDRGENEQFF
>-|-|TRBV27|TRBJ2-1
TGTGCCAGCAGTTTATCGGGAGGCCACAAAGCTACAGGGGAGAATGAGCAGTTCTTC
CASSLSGGHKATGENEQFF
>-|-|TRBV4-2|TRBJ2-2
TGTGCCAGCAGCCAAGATTGGGGTCCGAACACCGGGGAGCTGTTTTTT
CASSQDWGPNTGELFF
>few|-|TRBV28|TRBJ1-2
TGTGCCAGCAGTTGGGTTGCCTATGGCTACACCTTC
CASSWVAYGYTF
>-|TRBD1|TRBV19|TRBJ1-2
TGTGCCAGTAGTATAGATCTTGACAGGGGGCGCCCTGGCTACACCTTC
CASSIDLDRGRPGYTF
>-|-|TRBV5-5|TRBJ2-7
TGTGCCAGCAGTCTTGAATACGAGCAGTACTTC
CASSLEYEQYF
>-|-|TRBV9|TRBJ2-7
TGTGCCAGCAGCGCTACAGGGTCTTCCTACGAGCAGTACTTC
CASSATGSSYEQYF
>-|-|TRBV4-2|TRBJ2-1
TGTGCCAGCAGCCAAGAACTGGGAGTAGGTGAGCAGTTCTTC
CASSQELGVGEQFF
>-|TRBD2|TRBV2|TRBJ2-7
TGTGCCAGCAGTGAAGCGCGGCTAGCGGGACTCTACGAGCAGTACTTC
CASSEARLAGLYEQYF
>once|TRBD1|TRBV9|TRBJ1-2
TGTGCCAGCAGCCCCCGGAGGACAGGGAATCGGGATGGCTACACCTTC
CASSPRRTGNRDGYTF
>-|TRBD1|TRBV7-8|TRBJ2-3
TGTGCCAGCAGCCCCGACGGGACAGGGGGTAAATCAGGGACAGATACGCAGTATTTT
CASSPDGTGGKSGTDTQYF
>-|-|TRBV10-3|TRBJ2-1
TGTGCCATCAGTTCGGCGGGGAACAACAATGAGCAGTTCTTC
CAISSAGNNNEQFF
>-|-|TRBV7-6|TRBJ1-4
TGTGCCAGCAGCTTAGTCCCGAGTGAAAAACTGTTTTTT
CASSLVPSEKLFF
>-|-|TRBV10-3|TRBJ2-7
TGTGCCACCATCGACAACCCAGGGCGCTACGAGCAGTACTTC
CATIDNPGRYEQYF
>-|TRBD2|TRBV5-4|TRBJ2-2
TGTGCCAGCAGCTTGACTAGCGGGAGGGCCCGTTTGGAGCTGTTTTTT
CASSLTSGRARLELFF